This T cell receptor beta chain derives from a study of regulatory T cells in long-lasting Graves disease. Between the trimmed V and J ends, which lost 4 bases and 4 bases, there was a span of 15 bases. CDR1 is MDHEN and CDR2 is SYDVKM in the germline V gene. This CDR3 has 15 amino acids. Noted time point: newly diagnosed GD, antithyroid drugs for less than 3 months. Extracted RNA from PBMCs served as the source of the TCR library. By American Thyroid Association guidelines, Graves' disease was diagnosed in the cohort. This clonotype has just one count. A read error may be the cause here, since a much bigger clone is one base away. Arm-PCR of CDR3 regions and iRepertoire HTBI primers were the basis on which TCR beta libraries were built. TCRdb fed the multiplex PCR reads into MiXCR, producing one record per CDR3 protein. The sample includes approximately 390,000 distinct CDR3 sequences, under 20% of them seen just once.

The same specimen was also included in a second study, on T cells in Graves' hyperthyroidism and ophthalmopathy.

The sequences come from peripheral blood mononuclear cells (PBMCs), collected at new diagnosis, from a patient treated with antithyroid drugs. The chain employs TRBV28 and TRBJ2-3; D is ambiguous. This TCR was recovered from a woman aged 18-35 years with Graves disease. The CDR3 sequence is CASSSNVSSPDTQYF. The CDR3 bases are TGTGCCAGCAGTTCCAACGTTAGTTCGCCAGATACGCAGTATTTT.